Sequencing of this T cell receptor beta chain was carried out in a study of long-term antiretroviral therapy in people with HIV. Whole-study findings and limits: Relative to control repertoires, HIV repertoires exhibited narrower CDR3 length ranges. Even long-term ART left TRB diversity below transplant donor controls, despite gains.

Per individual, the PBMC samples numbered at least one pre-ART and at least two post-ART. Version v3.0 of the immunoSEQ assay was performed at survey level. TCRdb's copy holds only in-frame clones and misses some; the assay was immunoSEQ multiplex PCR. The table includes 45,000 to 50,000 clones, about 80% detected once. Germline V gives CDR1 LNHDA, CDR2 SQIVND (reference sequence). The CDR3 runs to 15 residues. The V gene lost 2 bases and the J gene lost 2 bases, with 10 bases spanning the gap. About this clone: Its antigen is currently unknown.

The material was unsorted PBMCs, obtained 0.8 years after starting antiretroviral therapy. The source of this sequence is a woman aged 18-29 years with HIV. J is TRBJ2-1 and V is TRBV19, with unresolved D. The CDR3 region has the DNA TGTGCCAGTAGTATAAGTACGGTCACCTACAATGAGCAGTTCTTC. This gives the protein CASSISTVTYNEQFF.